The source of this T cell receptor (beta chain) is a study of blood T cell repertoires in COVID-19 (dated by TCRdb to 2019 to 2021). Background on the whole study: Collaborator samples came from the United States, Italy and Spain and covered acute and convalescent phases of COVID-19. The material from the prospective study consisted of cDNA or gDNA derived from T cells, B-cell-depleted T cells, or PBMCs. The dataset comprised deeply sampled blood TCRbeta repertoires from subjects exposed to, actively infected with, or recovered from COVID-19. The repertoires were released in a freely available public database intended as a resource for research on the immune response to SARS-CoV-2. The samples were drawn from two sources: the first 160 participants of the ongoing ImmuneRACE study, and 1,000 to 1,500 subjects contributed by 6 global collaborators. A de-identified subject ID, COVID-19 status, age in years and sex were almost always included in the sample metadata. Where HLA class I and class II types were available, the types were taken from metadata supplied by the sample provider, not from assay-based typing. The research as a whole found: The amount of clinical and demographic metadata varied by source and participant and was provided uncurated.

Another Seattle source contributed samples from volunteer blood donors who had recovered from COVID-19. Collaborating institutions collected whole blood in K2EDTA tubes following their own protocols. For TCRbeta analysis, collaborator samples were shipped as frozen whole blood, as isolated PBMCs, or as DNA extracted from either sample type. For this clone: The antigen it binds to is not known. The sample holds no much larger clone one base away, and base qualities are not on file.

The immunoSEQ Assay, a bias-controlled multiplex PCR, was used to amplify TCRbeta CDR3 regions from genomic DNA. Concerning the study's data processing: The number of nucleated cells in each sample was estimated from the amplification of reference gene primers within the assay. To quantify the absolute abundance of each unique TCRbeta CDR3 rearrangement, sequence reads were collapsed and filtered. For each sample, productive Simpson clonality was calculated by taking the square root of Simpson's diversity index across productive rearrangements. What TCRdb holds here is the immuneACCESS table cut down to in-frame rearrangements. Part of the clones is not present; checked against another copy, under half of the missing clones reflect an unresolved V gene, and the others are unexplained. V, J and clone size derive from that table, while D and trimming were established from the DNA sequence. Present in this sample are 200,000 to 250,000 clones, around 86% of which were seen just once. The ten most abundant clones make up under 7.5% of the sample.

The CDR3, from cysteine to phenylalanine, totals 18 residues. Of all the DNA, just the CDR3 is kept, 54 bases in frame from base 1. CDR1 and CDR2 are drawn from the germline V gene (reference sequence): SGHKS, YYEKEE. V lost 4 bases and J lost 0 bases, and the count of bases not matched to a germline gene is 12. The sequence was collected from a man in his fifties or sixties who had recovered from COVID-19. Input material: peripheral blood. The sequence links TRBV5-5 to TRBJ2-1; 8 central bases correspond to TRBD2. CDR3 loop: CASSPPGGGMNSYNEQFF. The DNA sequence is as follows: TGTGCCAGCAGCCCCCCGGGCGGGGGGATGAACTCCTACAATGAGCAGTTCTTC. Supplemented by the reference TRBV5-5 and TRBJ2-1 proteins around the CDR3, the complete variable domain is DAGVTQSPTHLIKTRGQQVTLRCSPISGHKSVSWYQQVLGQGPQFIFQYYEKEERGRGNFPDRFSARQFPNYSSELNVNALLLGDSALYLCASSPPGGGMNSYNEQFFGPGTRLTVL.